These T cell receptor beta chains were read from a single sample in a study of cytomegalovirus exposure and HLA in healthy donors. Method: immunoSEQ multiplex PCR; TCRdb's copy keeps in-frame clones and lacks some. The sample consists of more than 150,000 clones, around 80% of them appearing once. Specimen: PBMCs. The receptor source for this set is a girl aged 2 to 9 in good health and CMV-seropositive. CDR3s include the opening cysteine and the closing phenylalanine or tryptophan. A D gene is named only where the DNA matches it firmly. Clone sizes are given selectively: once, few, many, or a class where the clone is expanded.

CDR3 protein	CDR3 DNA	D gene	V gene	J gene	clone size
CASSSRQEWSGNTIYF	TGTGCCAGCAGCTCACGACAGGAGTGGTCTGGAAACACCATATATTTT	.	TRBV7-3	TRBJ1-3	.
CASSQFAGNTIYF	TGCGCCAGCAGCCAGTTTGCTGGAAACACCATATATTTT	.	TRBV5-1	TRBJ1-3	few
CATSRERPGQLYGYTF	TGTGCCACCAGCAGAGAGCGCCCAGGTCAACTGTATGGCTACACCTTC	.	TRBV15	TRBJ1-2	.
CASSLARETQYF	TGTGCCAGCAGCTTAGCGCGAGAGACCCAGTACTTC	.	TRBV7-9	TRBJ2-5	.
CASREQGAYNSPLHF	TGTGCCAGCAGGGAACAGGGGGCCTATAATTCACCCCTCCACTTT	TRBD1	TRBV6-1	TRBJ1-6	.
CATSSGGDSQEQFF	TGTGCCACCAGCAGTGGAGGGGACTCCCAAGAGCAGTTCTTC	.	TRBV15	TRBJ2-1	.
CASSTNSGDRTYGYTF	TGTGCCAGTAGTACCAACTCGGGGGACAGGACCTATGGCTACACCTTC	TRBD1	TRBV19	TRBJ1-2	.
CASSFSGLAGGWEQYF	TGCGCCAGCAGCTTTAGCGGACTAGCGGGAGGGTGGGAGCAGTACTTC	TRBD2	TRBV5-1	TRBJ2-7	.
CASSIISGNSGANVLTF	TGTGCCAGCAGTATAATCTCGGGGAACTCTGGGGCCAACGTCCTGACTTTC	.	TRBV28	TRBJ2-6	.
CASSLLAGAANEQFF	TGTGCCAGCAGTTTACTAGCGGGAGCGGCGAATGAGCAGTTCTTC	TRBD2	TRBV28	TRBJ2-1	.
CASSLVRGLFDWGTEAFF	TGTGCCAGCAGCTTGGTAAGGGGTTTGTTCGATTGGGGCACTGAAGCTTTCTTT	.	TRBV5-6	TRBJ1-1	.
CASKLHGTGNEKLFF	TGTGCCAGCAAACTCCACGGGACAGGGAATGAAAAACTGTTTTTT	TRBD1	TRBV27	TRBJ1-4	.
CATSRATGGVSYNEQFF	TGTGCCACCAGCAGAGCAACAGGGGGCGTATCCTACAATGAGCAGTTCTTC	TRBD1	TRBV15	TRBJ2-1	.
CASSRLAVSYNEQFF	TGTGCCAGCAGTCGACTAGCGGTCTCCTACAATGAGCAGTTCTTC	TRBD2	TRBV28	TRBJ2-1	.
CASGLHPTGVDTEAFF	TGTGCTAGTGGTTTGCACCCGACAGGGGTTGACACTGAAGCTTTCTTT	TRBD1	TRBV12-5	TRBJ1-1	.
CASSQEGMASGYYEQYF	TGCGCCAGCAGCCAAGAGGGTATGGCTAGCGGATACTACGAGCAGTACTTC	TRBD2	TRBV4-1	TRBJ2-7	.
CASSERGGAYTQYF	TGTGCCAGCAGTGAACGCGGGGGGGCATATACGCAGTATTTT	TRBD2	TRBV2	TRBJ2-3	.
CAGISVQTENYGYTF	TGTGCCGGCATCAGTGTACAGACAGAGAACTATGGCTACACCTTC	.	TRBV2	TRBJ1-2	.
CASKVGGRDTQYF	TGCGCCAGCAAGGTGGGGGGGCGAGATACGCAGTATTTT	.	TRBV5-1	TRBJ2-3	.
CASSQWWAGEDGGELFF	TGTGCCAGCAGCCAATGGTGGGCGGGAGAGGACGGCGGGGAGCTGTTTTTT	TRBD2	TRBV13	TRBJ2-2	.
CASSYAGGPIDEQYF	TGTGCCAGCAGTTACGCGGGAGGGCCGATCGACGAGCAGTACTTC	TRBD2	TRBV6-5	TRBJ2-7	few
CATRGQNTEAFF	TGTGCCACCCGAGGACAAAACACTGAAGCTTTCTTT	.	TRBV10-3	TRBJ1-1	.
CASSAGQRRNTEAFF	TGTGCCAGTAGTGCCGGACAGAGGAGGAACACTGAAGCTTTCTTT	.	TRBV19	TRBJ1-1	.
CASSPWTSGSSYNEQFF	TGTGCCAGCAGCCCATGGACTAGCGGGAGCTCTTACAATGAGCAGTTCTTC	TRBD2	TRBV7-9	TRBJ2-1	.
CASSVITRGETQYF	TGTGCCAGCAGTGTTATCACCCGGGGGGAGACCCAGTACTTC	.	TRBV6-1	TRBJ2-5	.
CASSQLSSYEQYF	TGTGCCAGTAGCCAACTTAGCTCCTACGAGCAGTACTTC	.	TRBV19	TRBJ2-7	.
CASSFGLARQETQYF	TGTGCCAGTAGTTTCGGACTAGCGCGGCAAGAGACCCAGTACTTC	TRBD2	TRBV19	TRBJ2-5	.
CASSLGGYSGANVLTF	TGTGCCAGCAGCTTAGGCGGGTACTCTGGGGCCAACGTCCTGACTTTC	.	TRBV11-3	TRBJ2-6	.
CASSLGAGLSYEQYF	TGTGCCAGCAGCTTAGGGGCAGGGCTATCCTACGAGCAGTACTTC	.	TRBV11-1	TRBJ2-7	once
CASVQSGGPNEKLFF	TGTGCCAGCGTTCAAAGTGGGGGCCCTAATGAAAAACTGTTTTTT	.	TRBV25-1	TRBJ1-4	.
CATSRGRDSPPYNEQFF	TGTGCCACCAGCAGAGGACGGGACAGCCCGCCCTACAATGAGCAGTTCTTC	TRBD1	TRBV15	TRBJ2-1	.
CASGLATEVLDEQYF	TGTGCTAGTGGTTTGGCCACTGAGGTCCTAGACGAGCAGTACTTC	.	TRBV12-5	TRBJ2-7	.
CASTEVGQGYNEQFF	TGTGCCAGCACGGAAGTGGGACAGGGCTACAATGAGCAGTTCTTC	TRBD1	TRBV6-5	TRBJ2-1	.
CASSLGTVNYGYTF	TGTGCCAGCAGCTTGGGGACAGTAAACTATGGCTACACCTTC	TRBD1	TRBV11-2	TRBJ1-2	.
CAIKGSDRQETQYF	TGTGCCATCAAAGGATCCGACAGGCAAGAGACCCAGTACTTC	.	TRBV10-3	TRBJ2-5	.
CASSDGTGRKQFF	TGTGCCAGCAGTGATGGGACAGGGCGGAAGCAGTTCTTC	TRBD1	TRBV2	TRBJ2-1	.
CASRGQGISASPLHF	TGTGCCAGCAGGGGACAGGGAATTTCTGCTTCACCCCTCCACTTT	TRBD1	TRBV6-6	TRBJ1-6	few
CASSIAGTSGAEQYF	TGTGCCAGTAGTATCGCCGGGACTAGTGGTGCCGAGCAGTACTTC	TRBD2	TRBV19	TRBJ2-7	.
CASSPAVGLAVEDTQYF	TGTGCCAGCAGCCCTGCCGTGGGGCTAGCGGTCGAGGATACGCAGTATTTT	TRBD2	TRBV5-8	TRBJ2-3	.